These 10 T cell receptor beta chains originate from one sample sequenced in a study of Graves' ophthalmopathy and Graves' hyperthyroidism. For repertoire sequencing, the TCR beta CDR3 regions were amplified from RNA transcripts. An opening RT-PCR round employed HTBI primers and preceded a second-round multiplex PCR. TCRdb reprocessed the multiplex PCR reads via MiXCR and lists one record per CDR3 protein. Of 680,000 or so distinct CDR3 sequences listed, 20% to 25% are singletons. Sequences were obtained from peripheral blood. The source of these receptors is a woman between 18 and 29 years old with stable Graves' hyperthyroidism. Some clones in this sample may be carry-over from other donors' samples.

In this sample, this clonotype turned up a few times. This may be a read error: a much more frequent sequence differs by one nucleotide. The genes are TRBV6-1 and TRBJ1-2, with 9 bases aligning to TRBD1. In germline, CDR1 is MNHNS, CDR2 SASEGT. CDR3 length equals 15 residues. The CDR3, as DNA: TGTGCCAGCACCCGAACCCAGGGACAGGGAGGAGGCTACGCCTTC. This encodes CASTRTQGQGGGYAF.

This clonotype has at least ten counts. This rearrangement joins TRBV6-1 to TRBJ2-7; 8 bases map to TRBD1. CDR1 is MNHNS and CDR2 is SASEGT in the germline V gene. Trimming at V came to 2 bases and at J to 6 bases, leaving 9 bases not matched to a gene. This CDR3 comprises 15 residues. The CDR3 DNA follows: TGTGCCAGCAGTGAACTGACAGGGGAGGAGATCGAGCAGTACTTC. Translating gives CASSELTGEEIEQYF.

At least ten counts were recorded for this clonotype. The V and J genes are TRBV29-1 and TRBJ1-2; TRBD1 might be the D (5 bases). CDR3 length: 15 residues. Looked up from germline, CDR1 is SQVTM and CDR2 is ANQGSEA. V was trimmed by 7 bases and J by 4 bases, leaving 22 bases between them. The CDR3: CSAGDGRDRRYGYTF. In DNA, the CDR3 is TGCAGCGCGGGAGATGGCCGGGACCGACGCTATGGCTACACCTTC.

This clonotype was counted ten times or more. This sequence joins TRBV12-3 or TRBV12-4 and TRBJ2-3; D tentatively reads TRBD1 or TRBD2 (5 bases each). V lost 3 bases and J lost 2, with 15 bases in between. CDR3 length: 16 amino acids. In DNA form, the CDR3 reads TGTGCCAGCAGTTTGGCAGGGTCTGACTACACAGATACGCAGTATTTT. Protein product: CASSLAGSDYTDTQYF.

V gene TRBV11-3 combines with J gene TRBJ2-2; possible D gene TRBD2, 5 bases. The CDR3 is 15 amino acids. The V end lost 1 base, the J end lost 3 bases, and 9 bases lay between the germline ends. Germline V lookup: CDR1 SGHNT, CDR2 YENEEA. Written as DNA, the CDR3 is TGTGCCAGCAGCTTAGTGGGAGATCACACCGGGGAGCTGTTTTTT. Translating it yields CASSLVGDHTGELFF.

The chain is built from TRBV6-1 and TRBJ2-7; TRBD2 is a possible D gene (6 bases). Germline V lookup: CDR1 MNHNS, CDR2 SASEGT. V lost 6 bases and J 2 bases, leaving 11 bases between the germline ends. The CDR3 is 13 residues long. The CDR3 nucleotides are TGTGCCAGCAGCCGGGGGACCCCCTACGAGCAGTACTTC. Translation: CASSRGTPYEQYF.

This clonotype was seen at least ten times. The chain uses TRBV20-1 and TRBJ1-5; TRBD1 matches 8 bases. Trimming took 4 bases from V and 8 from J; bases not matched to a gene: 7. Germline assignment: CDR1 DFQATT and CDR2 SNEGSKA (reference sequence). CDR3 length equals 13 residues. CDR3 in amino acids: CSATAGGKEPQHF. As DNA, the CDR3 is TGCAGTGCTACCGCAGGGGGCAAGGAGCCCCAGCATTTT.

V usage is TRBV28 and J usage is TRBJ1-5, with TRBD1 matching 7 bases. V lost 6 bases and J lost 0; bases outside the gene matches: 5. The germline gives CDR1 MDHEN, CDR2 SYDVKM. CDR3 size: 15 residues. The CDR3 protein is CASRTQGISNQPQHF. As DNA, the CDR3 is TGTGCCAGCAGAACACAGGGGATTAGCAATCAGCCCCAGCATTTT.

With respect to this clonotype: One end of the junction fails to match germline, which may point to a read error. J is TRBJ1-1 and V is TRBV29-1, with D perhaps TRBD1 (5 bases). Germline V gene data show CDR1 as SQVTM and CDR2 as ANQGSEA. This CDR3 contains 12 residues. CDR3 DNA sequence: TGCAGCCCCGAGGGGCAGAACCCTGAAGCTTTCTTT. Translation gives CSPEGQNPEAFF.

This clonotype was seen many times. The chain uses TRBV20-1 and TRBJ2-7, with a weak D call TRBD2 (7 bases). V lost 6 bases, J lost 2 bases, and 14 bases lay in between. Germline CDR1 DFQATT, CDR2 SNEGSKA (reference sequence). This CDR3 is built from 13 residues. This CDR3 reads CSATFGGPYEQYF. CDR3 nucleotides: TGCAGTGCCACCTTCGGGGGGCCCTACGAGCAGTACTTC.